The 3 T cell receptor beta chains listed next were all sequenced from one sample in a study of OX40 agonist ivuxolimab in advanced cancers. Data came from immunoSEQ multiplex PCR; TCRdb stores just in-frame clones and leaves some out. The repertoire holds over 60,000 clones, with 85% to 95% as singletons. Specimen: CD4+ or CD8+ T cells sorted from blood, collected in a trial of the OX40 agonist ivuxolimab. The receptor set was obtained from an adult with an advanced solid tumor such as melanoma, head and neck, liver or kidney cancer.

This chain joins TRBV10-3 and TRBJ2-6; TRBD1 matches 9 bases. The germline CDR1 and CDR2 sequences are ENHRY and SYGVKD. The CDR3 is 20 amino acids. The trim removed 0 bases at V and 0 bases at J, leaving 9 bases unmatched. The CDR3 is CAISESIDRGLVSGANVLTF. DNA for the CDR3: TGTGCCATCAGTGAGTCCATTGACAGGGGGTTGGTCTCTGGGGCCAACGTCCTGACTTTC.

The genes are TRBV28 and TRBJ1-1; D gene unclear. Germline assignment: CDR1 MDHEN and CDR2 SYDVKM. Trimming took off 2 bases at V and 4 bases at J, with 8 bases between the two ends. The CDR3 runs to 13 residues. The CDR3 reads CASSLGWGTEAFF. CDR3 in DNA: TGTGCCAGCAGTTTAGGGTGGGGCACTGAAGCTTTCTTT.

This chain connects TRBV6-1 to TRBJ2-7; no clear D gene. V was cut by 6 bases and J by 0 bases, with 15 bases left in between. Per the germline V gene, CDR1 is MNHNS and CDR2 is SASEGT. The CDR3 contains 15 residues. The CDR3 nucleotides read TGTGCCAGCAGCGTTGGAGAAAAGTCCTCCTACGAGCAGTACTTC. This encodes CASSVGEKSSYEQYF.